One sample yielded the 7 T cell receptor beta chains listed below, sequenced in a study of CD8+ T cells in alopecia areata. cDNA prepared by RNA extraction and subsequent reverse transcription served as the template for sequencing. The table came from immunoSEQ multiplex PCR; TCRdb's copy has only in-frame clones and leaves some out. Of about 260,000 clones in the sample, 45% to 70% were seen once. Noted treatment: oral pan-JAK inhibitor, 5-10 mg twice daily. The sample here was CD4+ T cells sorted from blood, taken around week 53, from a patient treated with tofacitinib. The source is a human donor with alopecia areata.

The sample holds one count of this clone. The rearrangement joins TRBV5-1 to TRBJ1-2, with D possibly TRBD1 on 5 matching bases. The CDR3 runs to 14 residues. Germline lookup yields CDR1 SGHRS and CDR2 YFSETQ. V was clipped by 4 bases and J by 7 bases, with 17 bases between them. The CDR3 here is CASSPSTVRGGYTF. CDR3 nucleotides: TGCGCCAGCAGCCCATCGACCGTGAGGGGTGGCTACACCTTC.

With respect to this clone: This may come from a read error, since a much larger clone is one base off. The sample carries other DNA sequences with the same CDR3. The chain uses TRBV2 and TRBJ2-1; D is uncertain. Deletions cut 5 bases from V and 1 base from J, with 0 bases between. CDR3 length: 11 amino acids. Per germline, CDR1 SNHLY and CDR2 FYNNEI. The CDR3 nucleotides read TGTGCCAGCAGTTCCTACAATGAGCAGTTCTTC. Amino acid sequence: CASSSYNEQFF.

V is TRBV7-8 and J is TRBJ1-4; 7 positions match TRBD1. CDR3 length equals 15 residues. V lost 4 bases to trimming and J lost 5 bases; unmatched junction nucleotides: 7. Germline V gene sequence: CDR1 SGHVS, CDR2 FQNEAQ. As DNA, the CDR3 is TGTGCCAGCAGCTCACGACAGGGAATAAATGAAAAACTGTTTTTT. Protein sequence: CASSSRQGINEKLFF.

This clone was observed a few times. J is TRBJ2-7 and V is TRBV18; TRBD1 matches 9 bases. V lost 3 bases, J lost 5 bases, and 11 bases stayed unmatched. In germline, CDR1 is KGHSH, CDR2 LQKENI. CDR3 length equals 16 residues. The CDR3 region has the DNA TGTGCCAGCTCACCTCAGATCCGGGACAGGGCACACGAGCAGTACTTC. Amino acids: CASSPQIRDRAHEQYF.

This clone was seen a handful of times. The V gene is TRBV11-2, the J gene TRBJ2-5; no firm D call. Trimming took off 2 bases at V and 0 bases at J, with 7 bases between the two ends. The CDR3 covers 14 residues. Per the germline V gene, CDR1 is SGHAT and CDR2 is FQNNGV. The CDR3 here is CASSLLDYQETQYF. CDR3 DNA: TGTGCCAGCAGCTTACTGGATTACCAAGAGACCCAGTACTTC.

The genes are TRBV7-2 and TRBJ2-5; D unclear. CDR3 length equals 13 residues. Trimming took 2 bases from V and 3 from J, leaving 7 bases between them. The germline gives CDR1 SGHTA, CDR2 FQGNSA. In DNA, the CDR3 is TGTGCCAGCAGCTTACGACCAAAAGAGACCCAGTACTTC. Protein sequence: CASSLRPKETQYF.

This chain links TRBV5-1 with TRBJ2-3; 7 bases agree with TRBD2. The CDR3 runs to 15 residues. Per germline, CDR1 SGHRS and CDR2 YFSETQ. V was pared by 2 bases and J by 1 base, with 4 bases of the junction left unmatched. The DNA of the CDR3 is TGCGCCAGCAGCTTCCTAGCGGCTGGCACAGATACGCAGTATTTT. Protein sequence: CASSFLAAGTDTQYF.